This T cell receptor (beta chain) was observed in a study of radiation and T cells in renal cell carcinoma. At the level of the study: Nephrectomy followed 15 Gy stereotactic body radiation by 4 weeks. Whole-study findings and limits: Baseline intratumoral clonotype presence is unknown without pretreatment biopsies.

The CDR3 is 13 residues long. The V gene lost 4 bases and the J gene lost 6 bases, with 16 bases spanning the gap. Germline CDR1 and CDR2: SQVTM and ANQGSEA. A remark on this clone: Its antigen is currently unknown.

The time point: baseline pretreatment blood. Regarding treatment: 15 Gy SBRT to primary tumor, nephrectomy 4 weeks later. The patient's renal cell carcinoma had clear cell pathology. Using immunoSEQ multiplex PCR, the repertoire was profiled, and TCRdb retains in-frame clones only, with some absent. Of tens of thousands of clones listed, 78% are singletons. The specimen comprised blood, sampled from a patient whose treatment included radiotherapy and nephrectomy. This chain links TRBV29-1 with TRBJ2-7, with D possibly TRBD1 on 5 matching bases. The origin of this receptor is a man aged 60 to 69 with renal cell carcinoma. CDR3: CSVVLGGAGEQYV. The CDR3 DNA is TGCAGCGTTGTCCTGGGTGGGGCTGGCGAGCAGTACGTC.